Following are 24 T cell receptor beta chains from one sample sequenced in a study of T-cell reconstitution after alpha-beta-depleted transplantation in children. Researchers prepared the TCRbeta library using unique molecular identifiers, the study reports. TCRdb recomputed calls from the PCR reads with MiXCR, one row per CDR3 protein. The sample includes some 200,000 distinct CDR3 sequences, about 15% of them seen just once. The material sequenced was PBMCs from the stem cell graft donor, taken from the stem cell graft. These receptors originate from a human donor who donated a stem cell graft to a child with acute lymphoblastic leukemia.

The chain carries TRBV6-2 or TRBV6-3 and TRBJ2-1, with a possible D match to TRBD2 (6 bases). V was trimmed by 0 bases and J by 6 bases, leaving 12 bases between them. The CDR3 sequence is 15 residues long. The germline V gene has CDR1 MNHEY and CDR2 SVGEGT. CDR3 region: CASSYSPGAGNEQFF. As DNA, the CDR3 is TGTGCCAGCAGTTACTCTCCGGGAGCCGGCAATGAGCAGTTCTTC.

This clonotype was counted between two and nine times. The chain is built from TRBV12-3 or TRBV12-4 and TRBJ1-2; TRBD1 aligns across 9 bases. The CDR3 loop spans 17 amino acids. Losses at the gene ends were 6 bases for V and 2 bases for J; bases not matched to a gene: 13. Written as DNA, the CDR3 is TGTGCCAGCAGCGGCCGGGACAGGGCGACCAGGAACTATGGCTACACCTTC. Protein sequence: CASSGRDRATRNYGYTF.

This clonotype has ten or more counts. The J gene is TRBJ1-3, the V gene TRBV24-1, with 10 bases that match TRBD1. V lost 4 bases, J lost 4 bases, and 9 bases stayed unmatched. Germline loops: CDR1 KGHDR, CDR2 SFDVKD. This CDR3 region has 17 residues. CDR3 amino acids: CATSDLRDRGDGNTIYF. The CDR3 nucleotides are TGTGCCACCAGTGACCTCCGGGACAGGGGTGACGGAAACACCATATATTTT.

This clonotype appeared many times. The chain employs TRBV5-1 and TRBJ1-4, with D possibly TRBD1 on 6 matching bases. The CDR3 is 14 residues long. Germline CDR1 SGHRS, CDR2 YFSETQ. Trimming stripped 0 bases from V and 4 bases from J, with 7 bases between. The CDR3 sequence is CASSLGQVNEKLFF. Written as DNA, the CDR3 is TGCGCCAGCAGCTTGGGACAGGTTAATGAAAAACTGTTTTTT.

This clonotype came up many times. The genes are TRBV20-1 and TRBJ2-3, with a weak D call TRBD2 (6 bases). V was pared by 5 bases and J by 2 bases, with 17 bases between. The CDR3 is 15 amino acids. Per the germline V gene, CDR1 is DFQATT and CDR2 is SNEGSKA (reference sequence). The DNA of the CDR3 is TGCAGTGCTTCTATGACTAGGGTGGCCACAGATACGCAGTATTTT. Translating it yields CSASMTRVATDTQYF.

This clonotype was detected ten times or more. This sequence joins TRBV6-5 and TRBJ2-1; D ambiguous. The V end lost 2 bases, the J end lost 9 bases, and 11 bases lay between the germline ends. CDR1 MNHEY and CDR2 SVGAGI come from the germline V gene. This CDR3 is 13 amino acids long. The CDR3 region is CASSYTSKGEQFF. CDR3 DNA: TGTGCCAGCAGTTACACATCGAAGGGTGAGCAGTTCTTC.

In this sample, this clonotype turned up many times. The chain recombines TRBV7-9 with TRBJ2-3, with TRBD1 matching over 8 bases. The CDR3 is 17 residues long. Germline loops: CDR1 SEHNR, CDR2 FQNEAQ (reference sequence). The V gene end was trimmed by 4 bases and the J gene end by 1 base; junction bases not matched to a gene: 10. CDR3 protein: CASSSPFQGAGTDTQYF. CDR3 nucleotides: TGTGCCAGCAGCTCCCCCTTCCAGGGGGCGGGCACAGATACGCAGTATTTT.

On this clonotype itself: This may stem from a read error, because a much larger clone lies one nucleotide away. This chain links TRBV12-3 or TRBV12-4 with TRBJ1-1; D call uncertain. Trimming cost V 3 bases and J 3 bases, with 8 bases left between them. The CDR3 runs 13 residues. Here the CDR3 DNA reads TGTGCCAGCAGTTTTTTGAGGCACACTGAAGCTTTCTTT. It yields the protein CASSFLRHTEAFF.

In its sample, this clonotype was seen many times. The chain uses TRBV5-1 and TRBJ2-1; D is uncertain. Germline CDR1 is SGHRS and CDR2 is YFSETQ. The CDR3 is made up of 15 amino acids. The V end lost 2 bases, the J end lost 5 bases, and 14 bases lay between the germline ends. The CDR3 DNA reads as TGCGCCAGCAGCTTTGGAGTAGTGAGGCACAATGAGCAGTTCTTC. This sequence encodes CASSFGVVRHNEQFF.

Turning to this clonotype: This may be a read error: a much more frequent sequence differs by one nucleotide. J is TRBJ2-3 and V is TRBV5-1, with 8 bases that match TRBD1. This CDR3 comprises 14 residues. Germline lookup yields CDR1 SGHRS and CDR2 YFSETQ. V gave up 5 bases and J gave up 5 bases; unmatched junction bases: 7. The CDR3 sequence is CASSARGQVDTQYF. The CDR3, as DNA: TGCGCCAGCAGTGCCAGGGGGCAGGTAGATACGCAGTATTTT.

There are many counts of this clonotype. For the CDR3, the DNA is TGCAGCGTTGAGAAGCTAGCCCCGAGGGGTGAGCAGTTCTTC. Amino acids: CSVEKLAPRGEQFF. The chain combines TRBV29-1 with TRBJ2-1, with D possibly being TRBD1 or TRBD2 (5 bases each). Trimming took off 3 bases at V and 9 bases at J, with 18 bases between the two ends. The CDR3 has 14 amino acids. CDR1 SQVTM and CDR2 ANQGSEA come from the germline V gene.

This chain connects TRBV20-1 to TRBJ2-3, with D perhaps matching TRBD1 or TRBD2 (5 bases each). Germline lookup yields CDR1 DFQATT and CDR2 SNEGSKA (reference sequence). V was clipped by 5 bases and J by 6 bases, with 21 bases between them. This CDR3 comprises 15 residues. The CDR3 protein is CSALGASLGVDTQYF. The CDR3 coding sequence is TGCAGTGCTCTTGGGGCTAGCCTGGGGGTGGATACGCAGTATTTT.

This clonotype appeared many times. The rearrangement joins TRBV5-6 to TRBJ2-1, with 8 bases aligning to TRBD2. Germline V gene data show CDR1 as SGHDT and CDR2 as YYEEEE. With V trimmed by 2 bases and J by 2 bases, 12 bases remained unmatched. The CDR3 is 18 residues long. The DNA of the CDR3 is TGTGCCAGCAGCTTACCCCTCGTTGCGGGAGGAACCTACAATGAGCAGTTCTTC. This sequence encodes CASSLPLVAGGTYNEQFF. The entire variable domain, with the rest obtained from reference TRBV5-6 and TRBJ2-1, is as follows: DAGVTQSPTHLIKTRGQQVTLRCSPKSGHDTVSWYQQALGQGPQFIFQYYEEEERQRGNFPDRFSGHQFPNYSSELNVNALLLGDSALYLCASSLPLVAGGTYNEQFFGPGTRLTVL.

In this sample, this clonotype turned up many times. This chain uses TRBV25-1 with TRBJ2-7; D is unclear. The V end lost 4 bases, the J end lost 5 bases, and 27 bases lay between the germline ends. The CDR3 contains 18 residues. The germline V gene has CDR1 MGHDK and CDR2 SYGVNS. CDR3 region: CASSAPWQEPGLEDEQYF. As DNA, the CDR3 is TGTGCCAGCAGTGCCCCTTGGCAGGAACCCGGCCTAGAGGACGAGCAGTACTTC.

The CDR3 region is CASSLDGQSNQPQHF. CDR3 sequence (DNA): TGTGCCAGCAGTTTAGACGGACAGAGCAATCAGCCCCAGCATTTT. J is TRBJ1-5 and V is TRBV27; TRBD1 is a possible D gene (6 bases). The length of the CDR3 is 15 residues. V was pared by 2 bases and J by 1 base, with 9 bases between. CDR1 and CDR2 from the germline V gene are MNHEY and SMNVEV (reference sequence).

This clonotype has ten or more counts. J is TRBJ2-7 and V is TRBV7-9; 12 bases are a match to TRBD2. Germline CDR1 SEHNR, CDR2 FQNEAQ (reference sequence). This CDR3 spans 17 amino acids. The trim removed 4 bases at V and 0 bases at J, leaving 7 bases unmatched. The CDR3 reads CASSSGLAGLHSYEQYF. The DNA of the CDR3 is TGTGCCAGCAGCTCCGGACTAGCGGGACTACACTCCTACGAGCAGTACTTC.

This clonotype was seen ten or more times. The V call is TRBV7-9, the J call TRBJ2-1; D not resolved. Trimming removed 5 bases at V and 8 bases at J, with 10 bases between. This CDR3 has 12 residues. CDR1 is SEHNR and CDR2 is FQNEAQ in the germline V gene (reference sequence). The CDR3 bases are TGTGCCAGCAGCCGCCTATTTCATGAGCAGTTCTTC. It yields the protein CASSRLFHEQFF.

Many counts were recorded for this clonotype. The J gene is TRBJ1-1, the V gene TRBV5-4; D perhaps matches TRBD1 (6 bases). The V and J ends lost 7 bases and 10 bases respectively, with 17 bases between them. The CDR3 runs to 12 residues. From germline, CDR1 is SGHNT and CDR2 YYREEE (reference sequence). CDR3: CASRDGGGTAFF. The CDR3 region has the DNA TGTGCCAGCCGCGACGGAGGGGGTACAGCTTTCTTT.

This clonotype was seen at least ten times. The chain joins TRBV6-1 to TRBJ2-5; no definite D call. This CDR3 contains 11 residues. Trimming removed 4 bases from V and 10 bases from J, with 10 bases in between. Per the germline V gene, CDR1 is MNHNS and CDR2 is SASEGT. CDR3 nucleotides: TGTGCCAGCAGTGTTGACCCTATCCAGTACTTC. Translated: CASSVDPIQYF.

This clonotype was seen many times. The chain combines TRBV10-3 with TRBJ2-2; 7 nucleotides agree with TRBD2. The trim removed 4 bases at V and 6 bases at J, leaving 5 bases unmatched. The length of the CDR3 is 14 residues. CDR1 is ENHRY, CDR2 SYGVKD, per germline. The CDR3 sequence is CAISAAGRAGELFF. In DNA, the CDR3 is TGTGCCATCAGTGCGGCAGGGAGGGCCGGGGAGCTGTTTTTT.

This clonotype was seen ten or more times. The J gene is TRBJ1-1, the V gene TRBV4-1, with D perhaps matching TRBD1 (5 bases). Germline CDR1 and CDR2: MGHRA and YSYEKL. The V end lost 1 base, the J end lost 5 bases, and 17 bases lay between the germline ends. CDR3 length: 16 amino acids. The CDR3, as DNA: TGCGCCAGCAGCCAAGTAGCTGGGGCAGGAGCTACTGAAGCTTTCTTT. It specifies CASSQVAGAGATEAFF.

This clonotype was detected ten times or more. J is TRBJ2-1 and V is TRBV14; 9 nucleotides line up with TRBD1. In germline, CDR1 is SGHDN, CDR2 FVKESK. This CDR3 contains 16 residues. The ends lost 3 bases at V and 4 bases at J; junction bases unmatched: 7. CDR3 protein: CASSHTGTGWYNEQFF. CDR3 nucleotides: TGTGCCAGCAGCCATACCGGGACAGGGTGGTACAATGAGCAGTTCTTC.

V and J are TRBV7-9 and TRBJ1-4; D not resolved. The CDR3 has 11 residues. Between the trimmed V and J ends, which lost 7 bases and 3 bases, there was a span of 3 bases. CDR1 is SEHNR and CDR2 is FQNEAQ in the germline V gene (reference sequence). CDR3 coding DNA: TGTGCCAGCATCTCTAATGAAAAACTGTTTTTT. Protein sequence: CASISNEKLFF. Complete variable domain (other parts from reference TRBV7-9 and TRBJ1-4): DTGVSQNPRHKITKRGQNVTFRCDPISEHNRLYWYRQTLGQGPEFLTYFQNEAQLEKSRLLSDRFSAERPKGSFSTLEIQRTEQGDSAMYLCASISNEKLFFGSGTQLSVL.

There are many counts of this clonotype. This chain uses TRBV6-2 or TRBV6-3 with TRBJ2-1, with 9 bases identical to TRBD2. Germline values: CDR1 MNHEY, CDR2 SVGEGT. The CDR3 sequence is 18 residues long. The trim removed 2 bases at V and 3 bases at J, leaving 11 bases unmatched. The CDR3 spells CASSYPITGTSSYNEQFF. CDR3 DNA sequence: TGTGCCAGCAGTTACCCTATTACCGGGACTAGCAGCTACAATGAGCAGTTCTTC.